The source of this TCR beta chain is a study of T-cell reconstitution after alpha-beta-depleted transplantation in children. Study-level results: After one year, T-cell counts and TCRbeta diversity mostly came from new T cells.

The CDR3 runs 15 residues. V gave up 1 base and J gave up 9 bases; unmatched junction bases: 9. This clonotype was counted a few times. Its specificity is unknown. Preparation of the TCRbeta library involved a method that used unique molecular identifiers. One entry per CDR3 protein results from TCRdb running MiXCR on the PCR reads. The sample comprises approximately 800,000 distinct CDR3 sequences, 15% to 20% of which are singletons, and around 5.3% rests with the top ten. Sequences were derived from PBMCs, mostly from graft donor cells, sampled 360 days after TCRalphabeta/CD19-depleted stem cell transplant. This TCR came from a male patient aged 5 to 17 who had a stem cell transplant for acute lymphoblastic leukemia, so the T cells may come from the graft donor. The chain is built from TRBV12-3 or TRBV12-4 and TRBJ2-1; the match to TRBD2 covers 7 bases. The CDR3 loop reads CASSLGAPSGPEQFF. The CDR3 nucleotides read TGTGCCAGCAGTTTAGGCGCCCCTAGCGGTCCTGAGCAGTTCTTC.